This is a list of T cell receptor beta chains from one sample in a study of blood T cell repertoires in COVID-19. Generated by immunoSEQ multiplex PCR, the TCRdb table keeps only in-frame clones and is missing some. This table holds about 180,000 clones, roughly 85% found once. Sample: peripheral blood. These receptors all stem from a man aged 45 to 65 with active or convalescent COVID-19. The CDR3 runs from the conserved cysteine through the conserved F or W. A D gene is named only where the DNA matches it firmly. Where a row states a size, it is once, few, many or the class of an expanded clone; other rows omit it.

CDR3	DNA	J	size	V	D
CASSVGTGLSGANVLTF	TGTGCCAGCAGCGTAGGGACAGGGCTTTCTGGGGCCAACGTCCTGACTTTC	TRBJ2-6	.	TRBV9	TRBD1
CASSYSQGETQYF	TGTGCCAGCAGTTACTCGCAGGGTGAGACCCAGTACTTC	TRBJ2-5	.	TRBV6-2/TRBV6-3	.
CASSLLGTDREKLFF	TGTGCCAGCAGCTTGTTGGGGACAGACCGTGAAAAACTGTTTTTT	TRBJ1-4	.	TRBV7-9	TRBD1
CASAGNTGELFF	TGTGCCAGCGCAGGAAACACCGGGGAGCTGTTTTTT	TRBJ2-2	.	TRBV12-3/TRBV12-4	.
CASSPFLDQPQHF	TGTGCCAGCAGTCCGTTTCTTGATCAGCCCCAGCATTTT	TRBJ1-5	once	TRBV4-2	.
CASSVTSGTGETQYF	TGTGCCAGCAGTGTAACTAGCGGGACAGGAGAGACCCAGTACTTC	TRBJ2-5	.	TRBV2	TRBD2
CASSLYSTLSNEQFF	TGTGCCAGCAGTCTTTATTCTACCCTCTCCAATGAGCAGTTCTTC	TRBJ2-1	.	TRBV6-5	.
CASSLLGTSGSRETQYF	TGTGCCAGCAGCTTGTTGGGGACTAGCGGGAGTCGGGAGACCCAGTACTTC	TRBJ2-5	.	TRBV5-6	TRBD2
CASSERLAGGRRNTGELFF	TGTGCCAGCAGTGAGAGACTAGCGGGGGGGCGAAGGAACACCGGGGAGCTGTTTTTT	TRBJ2-2	.	TRBV6-1	TRBD2
CASSAAGATDQPQHF	TGTGCCAGCTCAGCGGCAGGGGCTACCGATCAGCCCCAGCATTTT	TRBJ1-5	.	TRBV18	.
CASSLTGNTEAFF	TGTGCCAGCAGCCTTACAGGGAACACTGAAGCTTTCTTT	TRBJ1-1	.	TRBV9	.
CASSPGTGKRYNEQFF	TGTGCCAGCAGCCCCGGGACAGGGAAGAGGTACAATGAGCAGTTCTTC	TRBJ2-1	.	TRBV13	TRBD1
CASSFWTGGSYEQYF	TGCGCCAGCAGCTTCTGGACAGGGGGCAGTTACGAGCAGTACTTC	TRBJ2-7	.	TRBV5-1	TRBD1
CASSTTGTAYGYTF	TGTGCCAGCAGCACGACCGGGACAGCCTATGGCTACACCTTC	TRBJ1-2	few	TRBV27	TRBD1
CASSSSGTSTDTQYF	TGTGCCAGCAGTTCATCCGGGACTAGCACAGATACGCAGTATTTT	TRBJ2-3	.	TRBV6-5	.
CASCGLAGADTQYF	TGTGCCAGCTGTGGACTAGCGGGAGCAGATACGCAGTATTTT	TRBJ2-3	.	TRBV18	TRBD2
CAWAKTGRGQPQHF	TGTGCCTGGGCTAAGACAGGGCGGGGTCAGCCCCAGCATTTT	TRBJ1-5	few	TRBV30	TRBD1
CASSLRTGGGTDTQYF	TGCGCCAGCAGCTTGCGCACGGGGGGGGGCACAGATACGCAGTATTTT	TRBJ2-3	.	TRBV5-1	TRBD2
CASSSRTGTNTGELFF	TGTGCCAGCAGCTCCCGGACAGGCACGAACACCGGGGAGCTGTTTTTT	TRBJ2-2	few	TRBV7-7	TRBD1
CASSIGRQSSYNEQFF	TGTGCCAGTAGTATAGGGCGGCAGAGCTCCTACAATGAGCAGTTCTTC	TRBJ2-1	few	TRBV19	.
CASSLVGDRGSYSNQPQHF	TGTGCCAGCAGCCTGGTGGGGGACAGGGGCAGCTATAGCAATCAGCCCCAGCATTTT	TRBJ1-5	.	TRBV21-1	.
CASSAGTGGSEQYF	TGCGCCAGCAGCGCCGGGACAGGGGGCTCCGAGCAGTACTTC	TRBJ2-7	.	TRBV5-1	TRBD1
CASRPRGSNTGELFF	TGTGCCAGCAGGCCAAGGGGGTCGAACACCGGGGAGCTGTTTTTT	TRBJ2-2	few	TRBV7-9	.
CAYRWETEAFF	TGTGCCTACAGATGGGAGACTGAAGCTTTCTTT	TRBJ1-1	.	TRBV30	.
CASSVARNNEQFF	TGTGCCAGCAGCGTAGCCAGGAACAATGAGCAGTTCTTC	TRBJ2-1	.	TRBV9	.
CAIASGSETQYF	TGTGCCATCGCTAGCGGGAGCGAGACCCAGTACTTC	TRBJ2-5	.	TRBV10-3	TRBD2
CASSPTGTNEKLFF	TGTGCCAGCAGTCCGACAGGGACTAATGAAAAACTGTTTTTT	TRBJ1-4	few	TRBV28	TRBD1
CASRDYIGYTF	TGTGCCAGCCGGGACTACATCGGCTACACCTTC	TRBJ1-2	.	TRBV6-5	.
CASSLMAYGYTF	TGTGCCAGCAGCTTAATGGCTTATGGCTACACCTTC	TRBJ1-2	.	TRBV7-2	.
CASSSPRTGEGADTQYF	TGTGCCAGCAGCTCCCCCCGGACAGGGGAAGGAGCAGATACGCAGTATTTT	TRBJ2-3	.	TRBV11-3	TRBD1
CASSHSNQPQHF	TGTGCCAGCAGCCATAGCAATCAGCCCCAGCATTTT	TRBJ1-5	.	TRBV12-3/TRBV12-4	.
CASSVGNTGDNEKLFF	TGTGCCAGCAGCGTGGGGAATACAGGGGATAATGAAAAACTGTTTTTT	TRBJ1-4	.	TRBV9	TRBD1
CASSEWGPQETQYF	TGTGCCAGCAGTGAATGGGGGCCCCAAGAGACCCAGTACTTC	TRBJ2-5	.	TRBV2	.
CASGYGQPGANVLTF	TGTGCCAGCGGGTACGGACAACCTGGGGCCAACGTCCTGACTTTC	TRBJ2-6	once	TRBV3-1/TRBV3-2	.
CASSLDRGLNEQFF	TGCGCCAGCAGCTTGGACAGGGGCCTGAATGAGCAGTTCTTC	TRBJ2-1	.	TRBV5-1	TRBD1
CASSLTRATNEKLFF	TGTGCCAGCAGCTTGACACGGGCAACTAATGAAAAACTGTTTTTT	TRBJ1-4	.	TRBV5-6	.
CASSSIGGAWYF	TGTGCCAGCAGTTCCATAGGGGGGGCCTGGTACTTC	TRBJ2-7	.	TRBV6-2/TRBV6-3	.
CASSLPQGGSGRVYNEQFF	TGTGCCAGCAGCTTGCCCCAGGGGGGGAGCGGGAGGGTCTACAATGAGCAGTTCTTC	TRBJ2-1	few	TRBV5-6	TRBD2
CASRVEGRWGPQHF	TGTGCCAGCAGAGTCGAGGGGAGGTGGGGGCCCCAGCATTTT	TRBJ1-5	.	TRBV2	.
CASHRLDGDIQYF	TGCGCCAGCCACCGGCTAGATGGAGACATTCAGTACTTC	TRBJ2-4	.	TRBV5-1	.
CASSQSLPAGTGELFF	TGCGCCAGCAGCCAAAGTCTACCGGCGGGGACCGGGGAGCTGTTTTTT	TRBJ2-2	.	TRBV4-1	.
CAWQQGPNEKLFF	TGTGCCTGGCAACAGGGTCCAAATGAAAAACTGTTTTTT	TRBJ1-4	.	TRBV30	.
CASTDIPGNGYTF	TGTGCCAGCACCGACATCCCGGGGAATGGCTACACCTTC	TRBJ1-2	.	TRBV7-2	.
CASSERPDSYEQYF	TGTGCCAGCAGTGAACGTCCAGACTCCTACGAGCAGTACTTC	TRBJ2-7	.	TRBV6-1	.
CASSLLPGQIRTDTQYF	TGTGCCAGCAGCTTGCTACCGGGACAGATACGCACAGATACGCAGTATTTT	TRBJ2-3	.	TRBV7-9	TRBD1
CASSVDATSGGYEQYF	TGTGCCAGCAGCGTAGACGCGACTAGCGGGGGCTACGAGCAGTACTTC	TRBJ2-7	.	TRBV9	TRBD2
CASSGGAKTVNEKLFF	TGCGCCAGCAGCGGTGGGGCAAAGACTGTTAATGAAAAACTGTTTTTT	TRBJ1-4	.	TRBV5-1	.
CASSQDRSYNEQFF	TGCGCCAGCAGTCAAGACAGATCATACAATGAGCAGTTCTTC	TRBJ2-1	once	TRBV10-2	.
CSVDALLLRAGQPQHF	TGCAGCGTTGATGCCCTATTACTTCGCGCAGGTCAGCCCCAGCATTTT	TRBJ1-5	.	TRBV29-1	.
CASRIATVGDTQYF	TGCGCCAGCAGAATAGCCACTGTAGGAGATACGCAGTATTTT	TRBJ2-3	.	TRBV5-1	.
CASSLSSYLVRLPAEAFF	TGTGCCAGCAGCTTATCCTCTTACCTAGTAAGACTCCCGGCTGAAGCTTTCTTT	TRBJ1-1	few	TRBV7-7	.
CASSYGGETQYF	TGTGCCAGCAGTTACGGCGGCGAGACCCAGTACTTC	TRBJ2-5	.	TRBV6-2/TRBV6-3	.
CASREIVASPGEQYF	TGCGCCAGCAGAGAGATAGTGGCCTCCCCGGGGGAGCAGTACTTC	TRBJ2-7	.	TRBV4-3	.
CASSYEQGSFVGYTF	TGTGCCAGCAGTTACGAGCAAGGGAGTTTTGTTGGCTACACCTTC	TRBJ1-2	.	TRBV6-2/TRBV6-3	.